This passage covers 24 T cell receptor beta chains from one sample sequenced in a study of CD8 T cells in Susac syndrome. An amount of RNA that ranged from roughly 0.45 to 1 ug was reverse transcribed with random hexamers. TCRdb called the immunoSEQ multiplex PCR reads again in MiXCR, with one record for every CDR3 protein. Of 180,000 or so distinct CDR3 sequences listed, more than 90% are singletons. Sequencing was carried out using CD4+ T cells from PBMCs. These receptors originate from a human donor in good health.

This chain links TRBV7-9 with TRBJ2-3, with D perhaps matching TRBD1 (6 bases). This CDR3 region has 14 residues. CDR1 is SEHNR, CDR2 FQNEAQ, per germline (reference sequence). Trimming shortened V by 5 bases and J by 4 bases, and 13 bases separated the two germline ends. This CDR3 reads CASSLRDKPDTQYF. The CDR3 DNA sequence: TGTGCCAGCAGCCTGAGGGACAAGCCAGATACGCAGTATTTT.

The chain couples TRBV9 to TRBJ1-1, with unresolved D. The CDR3 consists of 14 residues. V gave up 2 bases and J gave up 4 bases, with 12 bases separating them. Per the germline V gene, CDR1 is SGDLS and CDR2 is YYNGEE. This CDR3 is CASSVQTDGTEAFF. The CDR3 DNA reads as TGTGCCAGCAGCGTCCAAACCGACGGCACTGAAGCTTTCTTT.

This sequence joins TRBV5-1 and TRBJ2-7; 7 bases map to TRBD1. V lost 4 bases, J lost 3 bases, and 7 bases stayed unmatched. CDR3 length: 14 residues. Germline CDR1 is SGHRS and CDR2 is YFSETQ. CDR3 sequence reads: CASSDRDSRYEQYF. CDR3 DNA: TGCGCCAGCAGCGACCGGGACAGCCGCTACGAGCAGTACTTC.

On this clonotype: Compared with germline, one end of the junction differs, possibly owing to a read error. V is TRBV11-1 and J is TRBJ2-6; TRBD1 aligns across 7 bases. The CDR3 is 18 amino acids. Germline V lookup: CDR1 SGHAT, CDR2 FQDESV (reference sequence). DNA for the CDR3: TGTGCCAGCAGCCTTGAAAGGGGGCGGCTTATTGGGGCCAACGTCTTGACTTTC. It encodes CASSLERGRLIGANVLTF. Supplemented by reference TRBV11-1 and TRBJ2-6, the full variable domain reads EAEVAQSPRYKITEKSQAVAFWCDPISGHATLYWYRQILGQGPELLVQFQDESVVDDSQLPKDRFSAERLKGVDSTLKIQPAELGDSAMYLCASSLERGRLIGANVLTFGAGSRLTVL.

The J gene is TRBJ2-2, the V gene TRBV28, with TRBD1 as a possible D gene (6 bases). Germline assignment: CDR1 MDHEN and CDR2 SYDVKM. The CDR3 length is 17 residues. Trimming cost V 5 bases and J 3 bases, with 19 bases left between them. CDR3 residues: CASSPGDHTGYTGELFF. The CDR3 DNA follows: TGTGCCAGCAGTCCAGGCGACCACACAGGGTACACCGGGGAGCTGTTTTTT.

The J gene is TRBJ1-1, the V gene TRBV3-1, with TRBD1 identical over 10 bases. This CDR3 has 16 amino acids. Germline-derived CDR1 and CDR2 are LGHDT and YNNKEL (reference sequence). Losses at the gene ends were 0 bases for V and 5 bases for J; bases not matched to a gene: 6. CDR3 sequence (DNA): TGTGCCAGCAGCCAAGATCTGACAGGGGGCTTGACTGAAGCTTTCTTT. Protein sequence: CASSQDLTGGLTEAFF.

V usage is TRBV15 and J usage is TRBJ1-4; D ambiguous. Per germline, CDR1 LNHNV and CDR2 YYDKDF (reference sequence). The CDR3 covers 13 residues. Between the trimmed V and J ends, which lost 4 bases and 5 bases, there was a span of 8 bases. The CDR3 protein is CATSTNTNEKLFF. The CDR3 bases are TGTGCCACCAGCACCAACACCAATGAAAAACTGTTTTTT.

V is TRBV30 and J is TRBJ2-1; 9 nucleotides agree with TRBD1. With 2 bases clipped from V and 4 bases from J, the junction kept 6 bases outside the gene matches. Germline values: CDR1 GTSNPN, CDR2 SVGIG (reference sequence). This CDR3 has 15 amino acids. Here the CDR3 DNA reads TGTGCCTGGAGTTCACCGGGACAGGGATACAATGAGCAGTTCTTC. Its translation is CAWSSPGQGYNEQFF.

The V and J genes are TRBV12-3 or TRBV12-4 and TRBJ1-5, with a weak D call TRBD1 (6 bases). V was trimmed by 4 bases and J by 7 bases, leaving 17 bases between them. There are 15 residues in the CDR3. CDR3 region: CASSSSFGTRQPQHF. CDR3 DNA sequence: TGTGCCAGCAGTTCCTCGTTTGGGACACGCCAGCCCCAGCATTTT.

CDR3 loop: CASTPNWADGGTDTQYF. The DNA of the CDR3 is TGTGCCAGCACCCCAAATTGGGCGGACGGAGGCACAGATACGCAGTATTTT. The rearrangement uses TRBV27 and TRBJ2-3; no clear D gene. The germline gives CDR1 MNHEY, CDR2 SMNVEV (reference sequence). The CDR3 is 17 residues long. Trimming took off 7 bases at V and 1 base at J, with 21 bases between the two ends.

The chain links TRBV4-3 to TRBJ1-1; D ambiguous. This CDR3 is 15 amino acids long. Trimming stripped 4 bases from V and 0 bases from J, with 12 bases between. Per germline, CDR1 LGHNA and CDR2 YSLEER. The CDR3 coding sequence is TGCGCCAGCAGCCCGATGACGGAGGTGAACACTGAAGCTTTCTTT. This translates into CASSPMTEVNTEAFF.

The chain combines TRBV20-1 with TRBJ1-6; 9 nucleotides match TRBD1. Germline V CDR1 and CDR2: DFQATT, SNEGSKA (reference sequence). The CDR3 has 15 amino acids. The J segment lost 9 bases and the V segment lost 0 bases, leaving 6 bases of the junction unmatched. DNA of the CDR3: TGCAGTGCTAGAGACCCGGGACAGGGAAGTTCACCCCTCCACTTT. This gives the protein CSARDPGQGSSPLHF.

V usage is TRBV6-5 and J usage is TRBJ1-1; D uncertain. This CDR3 spans 12 amino acids. The germline V gene has CDR1 MNHEY and CDR2 SVGAGI. The V end lost 5 bases, the J end lost 11 bases, and 15 bases lay between the germline ends. CDR3 in amino acids: CASSSLQMNAFF. In DNA form, the CDR3 reads TGTGCCAGCAGTAGCTTGCAGATGAATGCTTTCTTT.

The rearrangement joins TRBV10-3 to TRBJ1-5; D unclear. The CDR3 runs to 17 residues. V was clipped by 2 bases and J by 0 bases, with 14 bases between them. Germline assignment: CDR1 ENHRY and CDR2 SYGVKD. The CDR3 region is CAISEVPQTLSNQPQHF. CDR3 DNA sequence: TGTGCCATCAGTGAGGTCCCCCAGACCCTTAGCAATCAGCCCCAGCATTTT.

J is TRBJ1-2 and V is TRBV27; 9 bases are a match to TRBD1. CDR1 MNHEY and CDR2 SMNVEV come from the germline V gene (reference sequence). The CDR3 has 13 amino acids. The V gene end was trimmed by 6 bases and the J gene end by 8 bases; junction bases not matched to a gene: 7. Here the CDR3 DNA reads TGTGCCAGCAGCAGGGACAGGGCGGGAGGCTACACCTTC. It translates to CASSRDRAGGYTF.

This chain connects TRBV2 to TRBJ1-2; D is uncertain. Trimming cost V 3 bases and J 8 bases, with 13 bases left between them. CDR1 is SNHLY, CDR2 FYNNEI, per germline. The CDR3 is made up of 13 amino acids. The CDR3 sequence: CASSEAGHGGYTF. In DNA, the CDR3 is TGTGCCAGCAGTGAGGCAGGCCATGGGGGCTACACCTTC.

J is TRBJ1-4 and V is TRBV6-5; 7 bases align to TRBD1. The CDR3 consists of 13 residues. Germline CDR1 MNHEY, CDR2 SVGAGI. V trimming: 7 bases; J trimming: 8 bases; junction bases outside the gene matches: 7. CDR3 sequence: CASKGAINEKLFF. CDR3 nucleotide sequence: TGTGCCAGCAAGGGGGCGATCAACGAAAAACTGTTTTTT.

J is TRBJ1-2 and V is TRBV4-2, with a possible D match to TRBD1 (6 bases). In germline, CDR1 is LGHNA, CDR2 YNFKEQ. CDR3 length equals 13 residues. V was trimmed by 1 base and J by 4 bases, leaving 7 bases between them. Here the CDR3 DNA reads TGTGCCAGCAGCCAAGCGGGGGCCTATGGCTACACCTTC. Protein product: CASSQAGAYGYTF.

This chain connects TRBV20-1 to TRBJ1-1, with a possible D match to TRBD1 (5 bases). The germline V and J ends were trimmed by 3 bases and 4 bases, with 15 bases remaining between them. This CDR3 has 14 residues. Germline CDR1 reads DFQATT; CDR2 reads SNEGSKA (reference sequence). This CDR3 reads CSASYRLGRTEAFF. The CDR3 DNA is TGCAGTGCTAGCTACAGGTTAGGTCGCACTGAAGCTTTCTTT.

This sequence joins TRBV4-2 and TRBJ2-3; TRBD2 matches 9 bases. CDR3 length: 15 amino acids. Trimming cost V 4 bases and J 1 base; bases outside gene matches: 3. Germline V gene sequence: CDR1 LGHNA, CDR2 YNFKEQ. The CDR3, as DNA: TGTGCCAGCAGCCCCGCTAGCGGGGGCACAGATACGCAGTATTTT. Residues: CASSPASGGTDTQYF.

The chain couples TRBV5-1 to TRBJ1-1, with TRBD1 identical over 8 bases. The CDR3 runs 15 residues. Germline loops: CDR1 SGHRS, CDR2 YFSETQ. V lost 4 bases and J lost 1; bases outside the gene matches: 6. CDR3 amino acids: CASSPGTGANTEAFF. The CDR3 DNA reads as TGCGCCAGCAGCCCCGGGACAGGCGCGAACACTGAAGCTTTCTTT.

This sequence joins TRBV11-1 and TRBJ2-7, with TRBD1 matching 7 bases. Looked up from germline, CDR1 is SGHAT and CDR2 is FQDESV (reference sequence). Trimming at V came to 5 bases and at J to 4 bases, leaving 14 bases not matched to a gene. CDR3 length equals 16 residues. CDR3 bases: TGTGCCAGCAGCCTTACCCACGACAGGGAAAAATACGAGCAGTACTTC. Its protein product is CASSLTHDREKYEQYF. Based on the CDR3 plus reference TRBV11-1 and TRBJ2-7, the full variable domain is EAEVAQSPRYKITEKSQAVAFWCDPISGHATLYWYRQILGQGPELLVQFQDESVVDDSQLPKDRFSAERLKGVDSTLKIQPAELGDSAMYLCASSLTHDREKYEQYFGPGTRLTVT.

In this sample, this clonotype turned up once. The chain employs TRBV19 and TRBJ2-3; tentative D call: TRBD1 (5 bases). Between the trimmed V and J ends, which lost 0 bases and 9 bases, there was a span of 10 bases. CDR3 size: 13 residues. Germline V gene lookup returns CDR1 LNHDA and CDR2 SQIVND (reference sequence). The CDR3 DNA reads as TGTGCCAGTAGTATAGATCAGGCAGGGACGCAGTATTTT. Amino acid sequence: CASSIDQAGTQYF.

The chain links TRBV14 to TRBJ1-2; TRBD1 matches at 12 bases. After removal of 1 base from V and 4 bases from J, the junction contained 4 bases not matched to a gene. CDR1 and CDR2 (germline): SGHDN, FVKESK. The CDR3 spans 16 residues. CDR3 sequence (DNA): TGTGCCAGCAGCCAAGCCGGGACAGGGGGCGGCTATGGCTACACCTTC. Protein: CASSQAGTGGGYGYTF.